A selection of T cell receptor beta chains follows, all from one sample in a study of CD8+ T cells in alopecia areata. Here immunoSEQ multiplex PCR was the method, and the copy in TCRdb shows in-frame clones only, minus some. There are 150,000 to 200,000 clones in the sample; approximately 61% occur only once, and 0.95% to 1.1% lies in the top ten. The sample here was CD4+ T cells sorted from blood, taken at week 24, from a patient treated with tofacitinib. The receptors were sampled from a human donor with alopecia areata. Both conserved end residues are part of each CDR3. D genes are given only for firm matches. Where a row states a size, it is once, few, many or the class of an expanded clone; other rows omit it.

DNA	CDR3	V	J	size	D
TGTGCCAGCAGTCAGGCCTACGAGCAGTACTTC	CASSQAYEQYF	TRBV7-2	TRBJ2-7	-	-
TGCAGCGTTGCGGGGTCGGGGGATCAGCCCCAGCATTTT	CSVAGSGDQPQHF	TRBV29-1	TRBJ1-5	-	-
TGCGCCAGCAGCCAAGTTACTAGCGGGGGCTCCGGGGAGCTGTTTTTT	CASSQVTSGGSGELFF	TRBV4-1	TRBJ2-2	few	TRBD2
TGTGCCTGGAGTGTACAGCACAATGAGCAGTTCTTC	CAWSVQHNEQFF	TRBV30	TRBJ2-1	-	-
TGTGCCTGGAGCCTTCTGTCCTACGAGCAGTACTTC	CAWSLLSYEQYF	TRBV30	TRBJ2-7	few	-
TGTGCCAGCAGCGTAGGGGGGACTAGTTTGAATGAGCAGTTCTTC	CASSVGGTSLNEQFF	TRBV9	TRBJ2-1	-	TRBD2
TGTGCCAGCAGCGGACCTTACAATGAGCAGTTCTTC	CASSGPYNEQFF	TRBV9	TRBJ2-1	-	-
TGTGCCAGCAGTCCGGGGGCCCACGCGACCGGGGAGCTGTTTTTT	CASSPGAHATGELFF	TRBV6-5	TRBJ2-2	-	-
TGCAGCGGATCCAGGGGCATGAACACTGAAGCTTTCTTT	CSGSRGMNTEAFF	TRBV29-1	TRBJ1-1	-	-
TGTGCCAGCAGCGTAGAGTCCGGGTTCAGCTACGAGCAGTACTTC	CASSVESGFSYEQYF	TRBV9	TRBJ2-7	-	-
TGTGCCAGCAGAACAGGACAAGAGACCCAGTACTTC	CASRTGQETQYF	TRBV2	TRBJ2-5	-	-
TGTGCCAGCAGCTTGACCGAGGGGAGCTCCTACGAGCAGTACTTC	CASSLTEGSSYEQYF	TRBV7-6	TRBJ2-7	-	-
TGTGCCAGCAGTCCACAGGGGACCGGGGAGCTGTTTTTT	CASSPQGTGELFF	TRBV6-4	TRBJ2-2	-	TRBD1